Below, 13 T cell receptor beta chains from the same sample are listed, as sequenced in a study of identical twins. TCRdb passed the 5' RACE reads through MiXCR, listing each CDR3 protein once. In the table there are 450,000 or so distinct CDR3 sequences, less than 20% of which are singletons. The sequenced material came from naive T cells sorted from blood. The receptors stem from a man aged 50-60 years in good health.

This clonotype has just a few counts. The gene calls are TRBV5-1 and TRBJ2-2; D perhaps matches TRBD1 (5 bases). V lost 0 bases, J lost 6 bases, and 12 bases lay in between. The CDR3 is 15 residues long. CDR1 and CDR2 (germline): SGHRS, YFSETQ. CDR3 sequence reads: CASSLGRVAAGELFF. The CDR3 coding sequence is TGCGCCAGCAGCTTGGGCAGGGTCGCCGCCGGGGAGCTGTTTTTT.

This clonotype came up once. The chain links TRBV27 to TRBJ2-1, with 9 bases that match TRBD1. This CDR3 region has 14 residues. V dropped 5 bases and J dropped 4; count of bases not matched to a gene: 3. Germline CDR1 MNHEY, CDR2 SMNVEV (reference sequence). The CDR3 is CASSVDRGYNEQFF. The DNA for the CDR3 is TGTGCCAGCAGTGTAGACAGGGGGTACAATGAGCAGTTCTTC.

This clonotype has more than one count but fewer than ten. Here the CDR3 reads CATSRGEGADTEAFF. The CDR3 DNA follows: TGTGCCACCAGCAGAGGGGAGGGGGCGGACACTGAAGCTTTCTTT. This sequence joins TRBV15 and TRBJ1-1; 7 positions agree with TRBD1. The V gene's germline CDR1 is LNHNV and CDR2 YYDKDF (reference sequence). J lost 3 bases, V lost 1 base, and 5 bases had no gene match. This CDR3 contains 15 residues.

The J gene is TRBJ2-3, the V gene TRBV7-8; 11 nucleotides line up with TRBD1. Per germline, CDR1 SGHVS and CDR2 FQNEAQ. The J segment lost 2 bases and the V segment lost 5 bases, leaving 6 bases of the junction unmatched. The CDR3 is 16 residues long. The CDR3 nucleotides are TGTGCCAGCAGCCTCGGGACAGGGGGGAACACAGATACGCAGTATTTT. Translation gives CASSLGTGGNTDTQYF.

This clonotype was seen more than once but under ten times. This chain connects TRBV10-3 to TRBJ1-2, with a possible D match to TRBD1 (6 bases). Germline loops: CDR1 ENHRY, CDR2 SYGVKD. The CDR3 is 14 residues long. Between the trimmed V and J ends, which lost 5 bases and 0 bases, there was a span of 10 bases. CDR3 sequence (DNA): TGTGCCATCAGTAAGGACAGTTCTAACTATGGCTACACCTTC. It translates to CAISKDSSNYGYTF.

This CDR3 is CASSYSLSGQFF. In nucleotides, the CDR3 is TGTGCCAGCAGTTACTCGCTTAGCGGGCAGTTCTTC. V is TRBV6-2 or TRBV6-3 and J is TRBJ2-1, with TRBD2 as a possible D gene (6 bases). Germline V lookup: CDR1 MNHEY, CDR2 SVGEGT. The CDR3 has 12 amino acids. Trimming removed 0 bases at V and 12 bases at J, with 9 bases between.

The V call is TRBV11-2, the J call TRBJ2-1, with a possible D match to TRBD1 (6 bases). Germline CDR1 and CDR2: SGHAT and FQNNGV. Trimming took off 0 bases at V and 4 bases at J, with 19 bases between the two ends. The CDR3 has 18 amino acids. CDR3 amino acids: CASSLESGAQGRYNEQFF. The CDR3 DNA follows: TGTGCCAGCAGCTTAGAAAGTGGAGCACAGGGAAGGTACAATGAGCAGTTCTTC.

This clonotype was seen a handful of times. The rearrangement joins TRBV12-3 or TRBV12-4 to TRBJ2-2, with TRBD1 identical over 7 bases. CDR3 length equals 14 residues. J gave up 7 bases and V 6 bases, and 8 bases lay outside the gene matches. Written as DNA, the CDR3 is TGTGCCAGCAGCAACAGGGGAAGTAGCGGGGAGCTGTTTTTT. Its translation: CASSNRGSSGELFF.

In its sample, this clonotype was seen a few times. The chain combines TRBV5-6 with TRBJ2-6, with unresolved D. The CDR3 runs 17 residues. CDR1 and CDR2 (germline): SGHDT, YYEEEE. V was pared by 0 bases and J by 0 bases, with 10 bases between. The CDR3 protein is CASSLGRLDSGANVLTF. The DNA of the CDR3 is TGTGCCAGCAGCTTGGGACGGTTAGACTCTGGGGCCAACGTCCTGACTTTC.

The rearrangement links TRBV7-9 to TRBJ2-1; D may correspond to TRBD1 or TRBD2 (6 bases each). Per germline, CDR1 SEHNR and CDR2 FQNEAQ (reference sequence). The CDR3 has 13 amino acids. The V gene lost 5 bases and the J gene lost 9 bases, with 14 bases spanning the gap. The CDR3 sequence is CASSLGGPGEQFF. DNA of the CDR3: TGTGCCAGCAGCCTAGGGGGGCCGGGTGAGCAGTTCTTC.

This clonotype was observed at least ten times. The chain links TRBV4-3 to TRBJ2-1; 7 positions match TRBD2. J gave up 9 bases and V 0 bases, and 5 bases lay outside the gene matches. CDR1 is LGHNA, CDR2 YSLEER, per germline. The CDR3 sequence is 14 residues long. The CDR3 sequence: CASSQDLKRGEQFF. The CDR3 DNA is TGCGCCAGCAGCCAAGATCTTAAGCGGGGTGAGCAGTTCTTC.

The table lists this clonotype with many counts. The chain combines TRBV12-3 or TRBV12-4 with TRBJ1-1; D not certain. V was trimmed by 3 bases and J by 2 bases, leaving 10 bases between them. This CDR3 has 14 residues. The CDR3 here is CASSLTEKNTEAFF. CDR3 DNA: TGTGCCAGCAGTTTGACCGAAAAAAACACTGAAGCTTTCTTT.

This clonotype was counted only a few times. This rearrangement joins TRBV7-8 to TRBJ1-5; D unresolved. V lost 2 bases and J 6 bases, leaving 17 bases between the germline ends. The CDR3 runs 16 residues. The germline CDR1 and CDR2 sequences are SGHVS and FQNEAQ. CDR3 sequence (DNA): TGTGCCAGCAGCTTAAGCCCCTTGGGGATCAGTCAGCCCCAGCATTTT. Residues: CASSLSPLGISQPQHF.